The entry that follows covers one T cell receptor (beta chain) sequence. No antigen is known for it. V was trimmed by 3 bases and J by 5 bases, leaving 11 bases between them. There are 14 residues in the CDR3. Germline V gene data show CDR1 as MNHNS and CDR2 as SASEGT. The source of the sample is a study of cytomegalovirus exposure and HLA in healthy donors. Study-wide background: A data release that came early held approximately 85 million unique TCRs from HLA-typed donors. Study-wide findings and caveats: The study recorded about 150 TCR beta chains that were cytomegalovirus-associated. As a later analysis revealed, most CMV-associated TCR beta chains appeared HLA-restricted.

The primer mix had 60 Vbeta and 13 Jbeta primers. The assay was immunoSEQ multiplex PCR, and TCRdb's table has in-frame clones only and misses some. Seen here are more than 150,000 clones, around 83% observed once, and the top ten hold roughly 0.8%. This chain connects TRBV6-1 to TRBJ2-1; D is perhaps TRBD2 (5 bases). Sequencing was done on a sample of PBMCs. The sequence was collected from a young woman in good health and CMV-seronegative. As DNA, the CDR3 is TGTGCCAGCAGTGAGATCGACGGGGACAATGAGCAGTTCTTC. Amino acid sequence: CASSEIDGDNEQFF.